The T cell receptor (beta chain) under discussion was sequenced for a study of blood T cell repertoires in COVID-19. At the level of the study: Italy, Spain and the United States were the sources of the convalescent and acute COVID-19 samples. PBMCs, B-cell-depleted T cells, or T cells provided the cDNA or gDNA that made up the material.

The CDR3 runs 14 residues. Between the trimmed V and J ends, which lost 0 bases and 2 bases, there was a span of 7 bases. Germline V gene data show CDR1 as PRHDT and CDR2 as FYEKMQ (reference sequence). Original data processing: For nucleated cells, counts were estimated from reference gene primer amplification. Sequencing was performed with immunoSEQ multiplex PCR; in TCRdb, only in-frame clones are kept and a portion is missing. V, J and clone size are taken as reported in that table, and D and trimming were inferred from the DNA itself. The sample contains 110,000 or so clones, approximately 84% of which appear only once.

Source material: peripheral blood. This rearrangement joins TRBV13 to TRBJ1-2; D unclear. The origin of this receptor is a woman aged 40-49 years with acute or convalescent COVID-19. The CDR3: CASSLGGKNYGYTF. The CDR3 nucleotides are TGTGCCAGCAGCTTAGGCGGGAAAAACTATGGCTACACCTTC.